This T cell receptor (beta chain) was obtained from a study of control samples from healthy donors and cancer patients. Germline V lookup: CDR1 LNHDA, CDR2 SQIVND (reference sequence). The CDR3 is 15 amino acids. The germline V and J ends were trimmed by 4 bases and 4 bases, with 16 bases remaining between them. Clones were sequenced by immunoSEQ multiplex PCR, and TCRdb holds only the in-frame ones, with some missing. The sample holds 53,000 or so clones; about 90% are singletons and the top ten take roughly an eighth. The source is a man in his sixties with head and neck cancer. The chain couples TRBV19 to TRBJ1-1, with D possibly TRBD1 on 6 matching bases. Sequenced material: PBMCs. This CDR3 reads CASSTAGQGITEAFF. The CDR3 region has the DNA TGTGCCAGTAGTACCGCAGGTCAGGGGATCACTGAAGCTTTCTTT.